This T cell receptor beta chain appears in the sequencing data of a study of T cells expressing NK-cell markers. The CDR3 is made up of 17 amino acids. Per germline, CDR1 WNHNN and CDR2 SYGVQD (reference sequence). TCRdb re-called the 5' RACE reads and gives one entry per CDR3 protein, without DNA. Its listing shows 500,000 to 700,000 distinct CDR3 sequences. The chain is built from TRBV10-1 and TRBJ2-1; TCRdb gives TRBD2 as the D gene, but with no DNA this cannot be confirmed. Sequenced: blood T cells: a sorted CD56 or NKG2C T cell subset, CD4+ or CD8+ T cells, or bulk PBMC T cells (not recorded which). This receptor was identified in a man in his late teens or twenties in good health. The CDR3 sequence: CASSESRLAGTYNEQFF.